These T cell receptor beta chains were read from a single sample in a study of cytomegalovirus exposure and HLA in healthy donors. The table came from immunoSEQ multiplex PCR; TCRdb's copy has only in-frame clones and leaves some out. The data contain 250,000 to 300,000 clones, roughly 90% of them singletons. The sample consisted of PBMCs. The source of these receptors is a woman younger than 35 in good health and CMV-seronegative. The CDR3 runs from the conserved cysteine through the conserved F or W. The order of the fields is CDR3 protein, V gene, J gene.

CDR3: CASNWDRLISGANVLTF
V: TRBV7-3
J: TRBJ2-6

CDR3: CASSAGVSELLFF
V: TRBV11-3
J: TRBJ2-1

CDR3: CASSPSLSSDEQYF
V: TRBV7-6
J: TRBJ2-7

CDR3: CASSLVHLTTGGDYGYTF
V: TRBV28
J: TRBJ1-2

CDR3: CASSAAFGTGGQVYEQYF
V: TRBV7-9
J: TRBJ2-7

CDR3: CASSPRDRGYSGANVLTF
V: TRBV9
J: TRBJ2-6

CDR3: CASSPILTGPGELFF
V: TRBV27
J: TRBJ2-2

CDR3: CASNEQGSGINQPQHF
V: TRBV27
J: TRBJ1-5

CDR3: CASSVGRGRGTEAFF
V: TRBV9
J: TRBJ1-1

CDR3: CASSQSFPGQGAYNEQFF
V: TRBV4-1
J: TRBJ2-1

CDR3: CASSNTGRKPTEAFF
V: TRBV14
J: TRBJ1-1

CDR3: CASSQASTGTGNKFLAGELFF
V: TRBV4-3
J: TRBJ2-2

CDR3: CASAVPGGGETQYF
V: TRBV28
J: TRBJ2-5

CDR3: CASTRTGGVEGTEAFF
V: TRBV10-3
J: TRBJ1-1

CDR3: CATTRGTPNTGELFF
V: TRBV6-1
J: TRBJ2-2

CDR3: CASSDPRTGVDEQFF
V: TRBV2
J: TRBJ2-1

CDR3: CASRRGTGANVLTF
V: TRBV7-9
J: TRBJ2-6

CDR3: CASSLAGQMGNQPQHF
V: TRBV5-1
J: TRBJ1-5

CDR3: CASKSFDFGSGGSQPQHF
V: TRBV19
J: TRBJ1-5

CDR3: CASSPGTSGVNEQFF
V: TRBV7-3
J: TRBJ2-1

CDR3: CASRQRGGTDTQYF
V: TRBV28
J: TRBJ2-3

CDR3: CASSVGQGAIYTF
V: TRBV2
J: TRBJ1-2

CDR3: CASRDLAGWETQYF
V: TRBV6-1
J: TRBJ2-5

CDR3: CASSVALSTDTQYF
V: TRBV9
J: TRBJ2-3

CDR3: CASSLGAGYSGANVLTF
V: TRBV28
J: TRBJ2-6

CDR3: CASSLGGQNIQYF
V: TRBV6-1
J: TRBJ2-4

CDR3: CASSPEGASSGNTIYF
V: TRBV9
J: TRBJ1-3

CDR3: CASSQALAGGELFF
V: TRBV4-2
J: TRBJ2-2

CDR3: CSVVLAGALYEQYF
V: TRBV29-1
J: TRBJ2-7

CDR3: CASSWGTVTGELFF
V: TRBV5-1
J: TRBJ2-2

CDR3: CASSSNTGGGGYGYTF
V: TRBV28
J: TRBJ1-2

CDR3: CASSELAGGREQYF
V: TRBV25-1
J: TRBJ2-7

CDR3: CSVPNTSMGYTF
V: TRBV29-1
J: TRBJ1-2

CDR3: CASSLSGGEDTQYF
V: TRBV13
J: TRBJ2-3

CDR3: CASGLAGAGELFF
V: TRBV28
J: TRBJ2-2

CDR3: CASSIQETQYF
V: TRBV2
J: TRBJ2-5

CDR3: CASSFPGELNEQFF
V: TRBV27
J: TRBJ2-1